This entry lists 22 T cell receptor beta chains sequenced from one sample in a study of blood T cells in healthy people across ages. A second PCR of 7 to 11 cycles used a sample-barcoded 5' primer and a J-beta primer mix. Via MiXCR, TCRdb re-called the 5' RACE reads, giving one row per CDR3 protein. The sample has fewer than 800,000 distinct CDR3 sequences; 32% are singletons. Specimen: blood. Receptors originate from a woman of 80 years or more in good health.

Regarding this clonotype: A read error is likely, as this CDR3 ends without the conserved phenylalanine or tryptophan. This chain uses TRBV20-1 with TRBJ2-3, with 7 bases identical to TRBD2. The CDR3 has 15 amino acids. The germline gives CDR1 DFQATT, CDR2 SNEGSKA (reference sequence). CDR3: CSAQDWRGTGDAQYL. Here the CDR3 DNA reads TGCAGTGCTCAGGACTGGCGGGGGACCGGAGATGCGCAGTATTTG.

Comment on this clonotype: This may be a read error: a much more frequent sequence differs by one nucleotide. This chain uses TRBV6-7 with TRBJ1-5; the D gene is possibly TRBD1 (5 bases). TRBV6-7 is noted as an ORF with a role that remains uncertain. Deletions cut 2 bases from V and 5 bases from J, with 13 bases between. CDR3 length: 15 amino acids. The CDR3 nucleotides read TGTGCCAGCAGTTACCCATGGGGGGGGGATCAGCCCCAGCATTTT. As protein: CASSYPWGGDQPQHF.

J is TRBJ2-2 and V is TRBV2, with D possibly TRBD2 on 6 matching bases. The V gene lost 4 bases and the J gene lost 7 bases, with 13 bases spanning the gap. Germline-derived CDR1 and CDR2 are SNHLY and FYNNEI. The CDR3 length is 14 residues. The CDR3 coding sequence is TGTGCCAGCAGTGTCGGGGGTGTTGGCGGGGAGCTGTTTTTT. Amino acid sequence: CASSVGGVGGELFF.

As to this clonotype: Since a much larger clone is just one base distant, this may be a read error. The chain carries TRBV6-5 and TRBJ1-6, with a weak D call TRBD1 (5 bases). The germline CDR1 and CDR2 sequences are MNHEY and SVGAGI. The CDR3 consists of 14 residues. With 7 bases removed from V and 9 bases from J, the gap between germline ends came to 16 bases. Here the CDR3 DNA reads TGTGCCAGCACCTGGGGCAATCCTACTTCACCCCTCCACTTT. This gives the protein CASTWGNPTSPLHF.

This clonotype was detected many times. The gene calls are TRBV6-5 and TRBJ1-2; D remains unclear. Per the germline V gene, CDR1 is MNHEY and CDR2 is SVGAGI. The CDR3 runs 12 residues. V lost 5 bases to trimming and J lost 4 bases, with 8 bases between them. CDR3 amino acids: CASSRQSYGYTF. The CDR3 nucleotides read TGTGCCAGCAGTCGCCAGAGCTATGGCTACACCTTC.

In its sample, this clonotype was seen a few times. V is TRBV6-1 and J is TRBJ1-2; 7 positions agree with TRBD1. Trimming at V came to 6 bases and at J to 2 bases, leaving 15 bases not matched to a gene. Per the germline V gene, CDR1 is MNHNS and CDR2 is SASEGT. The CDR3 is 17 residues long. CDR3 DNA sequence: TGTGCCAGCAGCGCGGGTGGGGGTTCCAGGGGGAACTATGGCTACACCTTC. Translated, it gives CASSAGGGSRGNYGYTF.

The rearrangement uses TRBV20-1 and TRBJ1-2; TRBD1 matches 7 bases. The CDR3 is 13 residues long. J was trimmed by 6 bases and V by 5 bases; bases with no gene match: 9. Germline values: CDR1 DFQATT, CDR2 SNEGSKA (reference sequence). The CDR3 reads CSALTGRRDGYTF. In DNA form, the CDR3 reads TGCAGTGCTCTGACAGGGCGCCGCGATGGCTACACCTTC.

This clonotype was recorded at least ten times. The genes are TRBV5-1 and TRBJ2-5; D not certain. In germline, CDR1 is SGHRS, CDR2 YFSETQ. Trimming took 2 bases from V and 5 from J, leaving 13 bases between them. The CDR3 covers 14 residues. The chain's CDR3 is CASSLQRRGETQYF. The CDR3 DNA is TGCGCCAGCAGCTTACAACGGCGTGGGGAGACCCAGTACTTC.

CDR3 loop: CASNFRTGGQHMSPYNEQFF. CDR3 nucleotides: TGTGCCAGCAACTTCCGGACAGGAGGGCAACATATGTCGCCCTACAATGAGCAGTTCTTC. The chain has TRBV7-8 and TRBJ2-1; D possibly corresponds to TRBD1 (7 bases). Germline CDR1 SGHVS, CDR2 FQNEAQ. Trimming stripped 7 bases from V and 2 bases from J, with 30 bases between. This CDR3 contains 20 residues.

This clonotype was found many times. This chain connects TRBV7-9 to TRBJ1-2; 7 bases agree with TRBD1. Per the germline V gene, CDR1 is SEHNR and CDR2 is FQNEAQ (reference sequence). The ends lost 5 bases at V and 4 bases at J; junction bases unmatched: 10. CDR3 length: 15 residues. This CDR3 is CASSATGQTVYGYTF. For the CDR3, the DNA is TGTGCCAGCAGCGCTACGGGACAGACAGTCTATGGCTACACCTTC.

This clonotype was detected only once. Possible read error: a much larger clone is one base away. V usage is TRBV5-5 and J usage is TRBJ2-7, with D uncertain. The J call may be incorrect, as the DNA end agrees better with TRBJ2-5. This CDR3 is 16 amino acids long. Germline V gene lookup returns CDR1 SGHKS and CDR2 YYEKEE (reference sequence). This chain's CDR3 is CASSLGVALKRETQYF. CDR3 DNA sequence: TGTGCCAGCAGCTTGGGTGTCGCCCTGAAAAGGGAGACCCAGTACTTC.

This clonotype was seen repeatedly, ten times or more. A much larger clone is a single base away; this may be a read error. J is TRBJ2-7 and V is TRBV7-9; D uncertain. Trimming shortened V by 1 base and J by 3 bases, and 7 bases separated the two germline ends. Germline CDR1 SEHNR, CDR2 FQNEAQ (reference sequence). The CDR3 is made up of 13 amino acids. The CDR3: CASSLGNGYEQYF. The CDR3 DNA reads TGTGCCAGCAGCTTAGGGAACGGCTACGAGCAGTACTTC.

The J gene is TRBJ2-4, the V gene TRBV3-1; 9 nucleotides line up with TRBD1. The germline V gene has CDR1 LGHDT and CDR2 YNNKEL (reference sequence). There are 15 residues in the CDR3. After removal of 3 bases from V and 13 bases from J, the junction contained 13 bases not matched to a gene. The CDR3 nucleotides read TGTGCCAGCAGCCAGGGACAGGGAACGAGGGTTGGACAGTACTTC. Translating gives CASSQGQGTRVGQYF.

This clonotype was seen many times. A much larger clone is a single base away; this may be a read error. The CDR3 loop is CSAREVSGGADEQFF. The CDR3 DNA follows: TGCAGTGCTAGAGAGGTTAGCGGGGGGGCGGATGAGCAGTTCTTC. The chain carries TRBV20-1 and TRBJ2-1; TRBD2 agrees at 11 bases. V shed 0 bases and J 8 bases; nucleotides not matched to a gene: 6. The CDR3 has 15 residues. Per germline, CDR1 DFQATT and CDR2 SNEGSKA (reference sequence).

This clonotype showed up many times. This chain uses TRBV6-2 or TRBV6-3 with TRBJ2-7; 9 nucleotides agree with TRBD1. With V trimmed by 7 bases and J by 4 bases, 11 bases remained unmatched. The CDR3 is 15 residues long. Germline CDR1 and CDR2: MNHEY and SVGEGT. The CDR3 sequence is CASNFEGTGRYEQYF. In DNA form, the CDR3 reads TGTGCCAGCAACTTCGAAGGGACAGGGCGTTACGAGCAGTACTTC.

This clonotype was seen more than once but under ten times. The chain uses TRBV6-1 and TRBJ1-5, with D possibly being TRBD1 (6 bases). CDR3 length: 15 amino acids. V lost 4 bases and J 2 bases, leaving 12 bases between the germline ends. The V gene's germline CDR1 is MNHNS and CDR2 SASEGT. CDR3 in DNA: TGTGCCAGCAGTGGAGGTAGACAGGGCAATCAGCCCCAGCATTTT. Translated, it gives CASSGGRQGNQPQHF.

Remarks on this clonotype: One base away lies a much larger clone, so this may be a sequencing read error. CDR3 in DNA: TGTGCCAGTAAACAGCTCTACGAGCAGTACTTC. Its protein product is CASKQLYEQYF. The rearrangement links TRBV6-5 to TRBJ2-7; D is ambiguous. CDR3 length: 11 residues. CDR1 is MNHEY and CDR2 is SVGAGI in the germline V gene. Trimming cost V 9 bases and J 3 bases, with 9 bases left between them.

V gene TRBV7-3 combines with J gene TRBJ1-1; a possible D gene is TRBD1 (5 bases). The CDR3 length is 15 residues. Germline CDR1 is SGHTA and CDR2 is FQGTGA. V dropped 1 base and J dropped 5 bases, with 14 bases sitting between them. The CDR3 sequence is CASSLKGRGRTEAFF. CDR3 nucleotides: TGTGCCAGCAGCTTAAAAGGGAGGGGAAGGACTGAAGCTTTCTTT. The entire variable domain, with the rest obtained from reference TRBV7-3 and TRBJ1-1, is as follows: GAGVSQTPSNKVTEKGKYVELRCDPISGHTALYWYRQSLGQGPEFLIYFQGTGAADDSGLPNDRFFAVRPEGSVSTLKIQRTERGDSAVYLCASSLKGRGRTEAFFGQGTRLTVV.

This clonotype was recorded many times. The rearrangement uses TRBV12-3 or TRBV12-4 and TRBJ2-5, with unresolved D. Trimming shortened V by 3 bases and J by 3 bases, and 11 bases separated the two germline ends. The CDR3 length is 14 residues. The CDR3 spells CASSLAGTEETQYF. CDR3 DNA: TGTGCCAGCAGTTTGGCAGGAACAGAAGAGACCCAGTACTTC.

This clonotype has a count of ten or more. V gene TRBV5-1 combines with J gene TRBJ1-1; D is possibly TRBD1 (6 bases). The CDR3 spans 16 residues. The germline V gene has CDR1 SGHRS and CDR2 YFSETQ. V lost 1 base, J lost 0 bases, and 13 bases lay in between. Here the CDR3 reads CASSLIGTGMNTEAFF. The CDR3 region has the DNA TGCGCCAGCAGCTTGATCGGAACAGGGATGAACACTGAAGCTTTCTTT.

This clonotype was found a few times. V usage is TRBV10-2 and J usage is TRBJ2-1; TRBD1 matches at 7 bases. The ends lost 6 bases at V and 0 bases at J; junction bases unmatched: 5. This CDR3 contains 15 residues. Germline lookup yields CDR1 WSHSY and CDR2 SAAADI. The CDR3 loop is CASRGDSDSYNEQFF. The CDR3 coding sequence is TGCGCCAGCAGAGGGGACAGTGACTCCTACAATGAGCAGTTCTTC.

The chain joins TRBV20-1 to TRBJ1-1; the D gene is possibly TRBD1 (5 bases). CDR1 and CDR2 (germline): DFQATT, SNEGSKA (reference sequence). The CDR3 sequence is 13 residues long. V was cut by 5 bases and J by 12 bases, with 22 bases left in between. CDR3 DNA sequence: TGCAGTGCTGCAGGGCCATTGAACACTGAGACTTTCTTT. Translation: CSAAGPLNTETFF.